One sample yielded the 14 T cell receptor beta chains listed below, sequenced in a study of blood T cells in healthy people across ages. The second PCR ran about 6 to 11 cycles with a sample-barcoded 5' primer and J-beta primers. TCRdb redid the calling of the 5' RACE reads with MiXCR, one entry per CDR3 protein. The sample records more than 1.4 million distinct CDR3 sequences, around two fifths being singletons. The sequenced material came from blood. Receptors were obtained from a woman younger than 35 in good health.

The CDR3 is CASATPGQGNSPLHF. DNA of the CDR3: TGTGCCAGCGCGACTCCGGGACAGGGGAATTCACCCCTCCACTTT. This chain joins TRBV28 and TRBJ1-6, with 10 bases that match TRBD1. Germline V lookup: CDR1 MDHEN, CDR2 SYDVKM. This CDR3 has 15 residues. Trimming at V came to 8 bases and at J to 7 bases, leaving 8 bases not matched to a gene.

The CDR3 loop reads CASLQSMNTEAFF. DNA of the CDR3: TGTGCCAGCCTACAGTCGATGAACACTGAAGCTTTCTTT. V and J are TRBV18 and TRBJ1-1; the D is unclear. The V end was cut by 8 bases, the J end by 0 bases, with 10 bases between. CDR3 length: 13 residues. Germline V gives CDR1 KGHSH, CDR2 LQKENI.

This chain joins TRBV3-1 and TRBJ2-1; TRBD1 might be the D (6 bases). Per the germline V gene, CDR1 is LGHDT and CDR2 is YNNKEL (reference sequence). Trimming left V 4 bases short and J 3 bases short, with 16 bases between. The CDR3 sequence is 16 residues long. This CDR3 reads CASSRSDRPLYNEQFF. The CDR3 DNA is TGTGCCAGCAGCCGGTCGGACAGACCCCTCTACAATGAGCAGTTCTTC.

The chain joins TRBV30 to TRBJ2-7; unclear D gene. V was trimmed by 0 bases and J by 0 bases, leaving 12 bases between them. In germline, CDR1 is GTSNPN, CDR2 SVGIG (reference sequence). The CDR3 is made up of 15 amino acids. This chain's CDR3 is CAWSVQMTRSYEQYF. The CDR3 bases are TGTGCCTGGAGTGTACAGATGACTCGCTCCTACGAGCAGTACTTC.

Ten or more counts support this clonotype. DNA of the CDR3: TGTGCCATCACCGGGACTCAGTCGGATACGCAGTATTTT. It is translated as CAITGTQSDTQYF. V is TRBV10-3 and J is TRBJ2-3, with D possibly being TRBD2 (6 bases). V was trimmed by 7 bases and J by 6 bases, leaving 14 bases between them. CDR3 length: 13 residues. Germline V lookup: CDR1 ENHRY, CDR2 SYGVKD.

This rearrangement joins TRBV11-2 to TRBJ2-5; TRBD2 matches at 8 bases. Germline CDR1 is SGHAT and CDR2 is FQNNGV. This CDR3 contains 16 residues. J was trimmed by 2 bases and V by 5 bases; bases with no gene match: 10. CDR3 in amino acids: CASSPGPAGGQETQYF. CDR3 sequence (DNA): TGTGCCAGCAGCCCAGGTCCGGCGGGGGGTCAAGAGACCCAGTACTTC.

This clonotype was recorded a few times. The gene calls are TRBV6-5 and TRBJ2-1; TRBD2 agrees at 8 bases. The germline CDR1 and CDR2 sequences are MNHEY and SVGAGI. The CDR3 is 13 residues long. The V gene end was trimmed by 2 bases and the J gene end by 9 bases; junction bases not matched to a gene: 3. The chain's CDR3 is CASSYVAGGEQFF. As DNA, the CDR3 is TGTGCCAGCAGTTACGTGGCGGGAGGTGAGCAGTTCTTC.

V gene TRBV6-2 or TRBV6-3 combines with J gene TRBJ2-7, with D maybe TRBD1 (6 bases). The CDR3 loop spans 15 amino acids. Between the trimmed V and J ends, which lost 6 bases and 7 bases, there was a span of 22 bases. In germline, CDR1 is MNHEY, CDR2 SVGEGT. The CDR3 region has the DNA TGTGCCAGCAGCTACAGGGTAAGGGGGAGCCGGGAGCAGTACTTC. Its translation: CASSYRVRGSREQYF.

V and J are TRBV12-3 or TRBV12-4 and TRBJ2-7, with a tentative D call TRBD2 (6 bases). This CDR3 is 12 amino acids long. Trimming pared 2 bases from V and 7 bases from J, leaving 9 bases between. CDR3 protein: CASSLREWEQYF. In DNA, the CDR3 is TGTGCCAGCAGTTTACGGGAGTGGGAGCAGTACTTC.

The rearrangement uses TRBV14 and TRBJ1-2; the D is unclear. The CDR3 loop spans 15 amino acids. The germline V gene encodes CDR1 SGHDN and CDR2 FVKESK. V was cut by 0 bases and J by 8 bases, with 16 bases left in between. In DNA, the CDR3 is TGTGCCAGCAGCCAAGATAGCGGCACGTCTCACGGCTACACCTTC. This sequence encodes CASSQDSGTSHGYTF.

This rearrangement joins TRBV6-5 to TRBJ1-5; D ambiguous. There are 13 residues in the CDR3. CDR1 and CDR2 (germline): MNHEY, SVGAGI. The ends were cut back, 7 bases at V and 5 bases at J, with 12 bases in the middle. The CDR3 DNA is TGTGCCAGCAAAGGTTCAGTGGATCAGCCCCAGCATTTT. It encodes CASKGSVDQPQHF.

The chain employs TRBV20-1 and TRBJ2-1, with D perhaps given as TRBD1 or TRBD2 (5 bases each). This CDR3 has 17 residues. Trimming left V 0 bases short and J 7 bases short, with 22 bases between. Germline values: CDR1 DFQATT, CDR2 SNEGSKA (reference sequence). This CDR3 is CSARDLVWQGVNNEQFF. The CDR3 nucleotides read TGCAGTGCTAGAGATTTGGTATGGCAGGGAGTAAATAATGAGCAGTTCTTC.

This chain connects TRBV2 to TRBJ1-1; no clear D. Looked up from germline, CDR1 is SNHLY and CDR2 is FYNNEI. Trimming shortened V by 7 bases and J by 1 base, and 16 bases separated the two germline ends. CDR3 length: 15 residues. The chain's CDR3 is CASNNENRWNTEAFF. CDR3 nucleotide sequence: TGTGCCAGCAATAACGAGAACAGATGGAACACTGAAGCTTTCTTT.

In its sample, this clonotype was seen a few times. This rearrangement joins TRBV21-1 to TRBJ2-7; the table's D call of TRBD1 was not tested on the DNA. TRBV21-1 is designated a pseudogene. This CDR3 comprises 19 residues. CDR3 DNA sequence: TGTGCCAGGAGTCTCACCGCCCGGACAGGGGCACAACGGATCTCCGAGCAGTACTTC. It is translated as CARSLTARTGAQRISEQYF.